This T cell receptor beta chain was retrieved from a study of blood T cells in healthy people across ages. Study-wide results and limits: CMV status of donors was not determined, possibly confounding expanded clonotype changes.

The germline V gene has CDR1 DFQATT and CDR2 SNEGSKA (reference sequence). The CDR3 has 16 residues. V was cut by 1 base and J by 1 base, with 11 bases left in between. Every donor contributed about 10 milliliters of peripheral blood by blood draw. Using a J-beta primer mix together with a sample-barcoded 5' primer, a second PCR was run for roughly 6 to 12 cycles. MiXCR, applied by TCRdb to the 5' RACE reads, yields one record per CDR3 protein. The table has under 2,000,000 distinct CDR3 sequences, 49% seen once. Note on this clonotype: Its specificity is not known.

The sequenced material came from blood. The chain recombines TRBV20-1 with TRBJ2-6, with D tentatively TRBD2 (5 bases). The sequence derives from a woman between 40 and 55 years old in good health. The CDR3 DNA reads as TGCAGTGCTAGAGGGACTTCTCCGTCTGGGGCCAACGTCCTGACTTTC. It yields the protein CSARGTSPSGANVLTF.